The source of this T cell receptor beta chain is a study of beta chain features in type 1 diabetes. General study results and limits: Shorter templates might be favored by PCR, and equally so in patients and in controls.

Blood was collected once per donor into heparin, averaging around 0.11 L. Via the markers CD45RO/CCR7/CD25/CD127/CD95/CD27, stem cell-like memory, regulatory, central memory and naive CD4+ cells were sorted. Each of the sorted populations had a purity greater than 98%. Reverse transcription of all isolated RNA meant that expressed TCRB transcripts were sequenced. TCRdb keeps only in-frame clones here, not all; method: immunoSEQ multiplex PCR. The profile covers 450,000 to 550,000 clones, with 30% appearing a single time and roughly 0.066% taken by the ten largest. In germline, CDR1 is SGHRS, CDR2 YFSETQ. Trimming took 0 bases from V and 0 from J; bases not matched to a gene: 1. CDR3 size: 16 residues. Concerning this clone itself: The antigen is undetermined.

The material sequenced was naive CD4+ T cells from blood. This TCR came from a man aged 18 to 29 in good health. This chain links TRBV5-1 with TRBJ2-3; 10 nucleotides agree with TRBD2. The CDR3 loop is CASSLETSGSTDTQYF. CDR3 DNA sequence: TGCGCCAGCAGCTTGGAGACTAGCGGGAGCACAGATACGCAGTATTTT.